This T cell receptor (beta chain) was identified in a study of cytomegalovirus exposure and HLA in healthy donors. Overall study context: From HLA-typed donors, an early data release held around 80 million unique TCRs. Caucasian-associated ancestry cluster membership applied to about 80% of under 450 genotyped donors. Study-wide results and limits: Using a false discovery rate of 0.05, a later analysis showed that around 16,000 TCR beta sequences were associated with HLA alleles. In an earlier analysis, in fewer than 700 donors, most V segments appeared productive either ~87% or ~30% of the time.

This CDR3 region has 12 residues. Trimming left V 4 bases short and J 7 bases short, with 10 bases between. The germline gives CDR1 MNHEY, CDR2 SVGAGI. The PCR ran on 60 Vbeta and 13 Jbeta primers. Assay used: immunoSEQ multiplex PCR; TCRdb lists only in-frame clones, some missing. The table has some 130,000 clones, approximately 80% seen once; the top ten hold 0.94%. This clone was found a few times. Its antigen is not known. This chain joins TRBV6-5 and TRBJ1-1, with D uncertain. Sample: PBMCs. This receptor was taken from a woman aged 55-75 years in good health and CMV-seronegative. CDR3 loop: CASSSPPGEAFF. The DNA of the CDR3 is TGTGCCAGCAGTTCCCCGCCGGGTGAAGCTTTCTTT.